The source of this T cell receptor beta chain is a study of T cell responses to AZD1222 COVID-19 vaccine. On the study more broadly: Second doses were pooled across both intervals (about 4 or about 12 weeks).

Per germline, CDR1 LNHDA and CDR2 SQIVND (reference sequence). CDR3 size: 14 residues. The V gene end was trimmed by 7 bases and the J gene end by 2 bases; junction bases not matched to a gene: 6. TCRdb keeps only in-frame clones here, not all; method: immunoSEQ multiplex PCR. Of about 100,000 clones listed, 80% to 90% are singletons. The chain has TRBV19 and TRBJ2-7; 9 nucleotides line up with TRBD1. Sequencing was performed on peripheral blood, taken on day 0 of AZD1222 vaccination. This TCR was recovered from an adult in good health. This CDR3 reads CASTPGQGTYEQYF. The CDR3 DNA reads as TGTGCCAGTACCCCGGGACAGGGTACCTACGAGCAGTACTTC.